One TCR beta chain is described in this entry. The sample is drawn from a study of blood T cell repertoires in COVID-19. V shed 5 bases, J shed 8 bases, and the junction held 8 bases outside the gene matches. Germline lookup yields CDR1 MNHNS and CDR2 SASEGT. This CDR3 has 14 amino acids. Clones were sequenced by immunoSEQ multiplex PCR, and TCRdb holds only the in-frame ones, with some missing. The sample contains about 140,000 clones, 85% to 90% of which appear only once. V gene TRBV6-1 combines with J gene TRBJ1-2; 10 bases align to TRBD1. The source is a woman of 80 years or more with acute or convalescent COVID-19. The sample consisted of peripheral blood. This CDR3 is CASSRETGGRGYTF. As DNA, the CDR3 is TGTGCCAGCAGTCGGGAGACAGGGGGCAGGGGCTACACCTTC.